This entry concerns a single TCR beta chain. Its specificity is not known. Per germline, CDR1 SGDLS and CDR2 YYNGEE. The CDR3 sequence is 15 residues long. V dropped 4 bases and J dropped 7 bases, with 18 bases sitting between them. These data originate in a study of cytomegalovirus exposure and HLA in healthy donors. On the study more broadly: It was reported in a later analysis that the 100 to 150 validation repertoires used the same platform as the approximately 620 first-cohort repertoires. General study findings and limits: Clusters of TCRs from the first cohort tended to co-occur in the 90 to 150 validation repertoires (as a later analysis found). According to the study, roughly 180 TCR beta chains were cytomegalovirus-associated. TCR sequences were mostly rare, though some public TCRs occurred in many donors.

This table comes from immunoSEQ multiplex PCR, and its TCRdb copy is limited to in-frame clones, with some not included. The table includes under 100,000 clones, roughly 96% detected once. This TCR derives from a woman in her late teens or twenties in good health and CMV-seronegative. The sequencing sample was made of PBMCs. The chain carries TRBV9 and TRBJ2-1, with D possibly being TRBD1 (5 bases). The CDR3 DNA sequence: TGTGCCAGCAGCTTATATCACCAGGGTGGAAATGAGCAGTTCTTC. This sequence encodes CASSLYHQGGNEQFF.